Sequencing of this T cell receptor beta chain was carried out in a study of blood T cell repertoires in COVID-19. Looking at the study overall: Sites across the United States, Italy and Spain contributed samples from acute and convalescent COVID-19.

Using immunoSEQ multiplex PCR, the repertoire was profiled, and TCRdb retains in-frame clones only, with some absent. The sample has about 460,000 clones; approximately 86% are singletons. Germline V lookup: CDR1 MNHEY, CDR2 SVGEGT. Unmatched junction bases numbered 8, after V lost 5 bases and J lost 5 bases. The CDR3 is 14 amino acids. Before being deemed recovered, Cohort 3 donors had two negative PCRs, clearance, or symptom resolution. Sequenced material: PBMCs or T cells enriched from blood (not recorded which). This sequence was found in a woman between 55 and 75 years old who had recovered from COVID-19. The rearrangement uses TRBV6-2 or TRBV6-3 and TRBJ2-5, with 7 bases that match TRBD1. CDR3 protein: CASSKQGPGETQYF. CDR3 nucleotide sequence: TGTGCCAGCAGTAAACAGGGGCCTGGGGAGACCCAGTACTTC.